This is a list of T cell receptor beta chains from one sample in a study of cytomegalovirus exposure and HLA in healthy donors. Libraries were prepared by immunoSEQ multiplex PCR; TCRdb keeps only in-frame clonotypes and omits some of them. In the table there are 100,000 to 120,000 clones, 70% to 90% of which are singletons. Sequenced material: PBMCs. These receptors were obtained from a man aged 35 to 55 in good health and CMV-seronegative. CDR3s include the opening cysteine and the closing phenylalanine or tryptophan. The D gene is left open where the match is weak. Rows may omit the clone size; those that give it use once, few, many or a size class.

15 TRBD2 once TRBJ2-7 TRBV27 TGTGCCAGCAGTTCTCCTAGCGGGGCCAACTACGAGCAGTACTTC CASSSPSGANYEQYF
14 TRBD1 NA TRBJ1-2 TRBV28 TGTGCCAGCAGTCCTCCGGGACAGGGAGTAGGCTACACCTTC CASSPPGQGVGYTF
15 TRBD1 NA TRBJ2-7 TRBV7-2 TGTGCCAGCAGCGAGGGGACAGGGAAATCCTACGAGCAGTACTTC CASSEGTGKSYEQYF
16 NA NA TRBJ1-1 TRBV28 TGTGCCAGCAGCCGCAGAGGCAGGGGAATGAACACTGAAGCTTTCTTT CASSRRGRGMNTEAFF
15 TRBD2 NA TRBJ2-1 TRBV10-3 TGTGCCATCAGTTCCGGGACTAGCGGATACAATGAGCAGTTCTTC CAISSGTSGYNEQFF
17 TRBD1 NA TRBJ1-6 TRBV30 TGTGCCTGGAGTTCCGGACAGGGAATCGAGTCGGCTTCACCCCTCCACTTT CAWSSGQGIESASPLHF
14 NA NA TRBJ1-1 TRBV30 TGTGCCTGGAGTGTCCCAGGGTCAGACACTGAGGCTTTCTTT CAWSVPGSDTEAFF
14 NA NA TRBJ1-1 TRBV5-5 TGTGCCAGCAGCCCTACAGGGATTAGGACTGAAGCTTTCTTT CASSPTGIRTEAFF
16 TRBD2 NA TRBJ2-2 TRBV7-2 TGTGCCAGCAGCACACTGGGTAGCGGGGGGGCCGGGGAGCTGTTTTTT CASSTLGSGGAGELFF
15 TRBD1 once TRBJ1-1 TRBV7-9 TGTGCCAGCAGCTTCCAGGACAGGGGGAACACTGAAGCTTTCTTT CASSFQDRGNTEAFF
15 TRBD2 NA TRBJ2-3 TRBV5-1 TGCGCCAGCAGCCACCGGGGGGGCATGGCAGATACGCAGTATTTT CASSHRGGMADTQYF
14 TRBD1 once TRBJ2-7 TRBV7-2 TGTGCCAGCAGCTTGGACAGGGGATACTACGAGCAGTACTTC CASSLDRGYYEQYF
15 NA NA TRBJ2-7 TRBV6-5 TGTGCCAGCAGTTACTCCTTCGGTGGGGCTAGAGAGCAGTACTTC CASSYSFGGAREQYF
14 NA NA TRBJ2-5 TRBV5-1 TGCGCCAGCAGAGCGGGCCCCTCCCAAGAGACCCAGTACTTC CASRAGPSQETQYF
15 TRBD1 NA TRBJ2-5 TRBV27 TGTGCCAGCAGTTTAAGACAGGGGGGAGGAGGGACCCAGTACTTC CASSLRQGGGGTQYF
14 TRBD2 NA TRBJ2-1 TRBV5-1 TGCGCCAGCAGCTCGGGGGGGCGGTACAATGAGCAGTTCTTC CASSSGGRYNEQFF
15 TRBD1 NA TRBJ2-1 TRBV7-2 TGTGCCAGCAGCACCGGGACAGGGGGGGGGAATGAGCAGTTCTTC CASSTGTGGGNEQFF
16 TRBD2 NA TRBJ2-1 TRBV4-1 TGCGCCAGCAGCCAAACCACTAGCGGGGGTTACAATGAGCAGTTCTTC CASSQTTSGGYNEQFF
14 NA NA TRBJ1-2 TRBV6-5 TGTGCCAGCAGTTACTCGAATAGGGGAACAGGCTACACCTTC CASSYSNRGTGYTF
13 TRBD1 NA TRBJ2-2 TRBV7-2 TGTGCCAGCAGCTTGACAGGGGACGGGGAGCTGTTTTTT CASSLTGDGELFF
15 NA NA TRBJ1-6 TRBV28 TGTGCCAGCAGTTTTTACGAACTTCCAAATTCACCCCTCCACTTT CASSFYELPNSPLHF
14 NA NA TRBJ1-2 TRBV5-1 TGCGCCAGCAGCTTGGAAGCGGGGACCTATGGCTACACCTTC CASSLEAGTYGYTF
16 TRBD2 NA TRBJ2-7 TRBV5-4 TGTGCCAGCAGCCCGGGAGGGACTCCGGGACCCTACGAGCAGTACTTC CASSPGGTPGPYEQYF
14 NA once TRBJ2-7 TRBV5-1 TGCGCCAGCAGCTTAACGGGGGAATCCTACGAGCAGTACTTC CASSLTGESYEQYF
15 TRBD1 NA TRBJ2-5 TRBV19 TGTGCCAGTAGTCTATCTTCGACAGGGGTCGAGACCCAGTACTTC CASSLSSTGVETQYF
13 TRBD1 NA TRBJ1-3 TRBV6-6 TGTGCCAGCAAAACAGGGGTCGGAAACACCATATATTTT CASKTGVGNTIYF
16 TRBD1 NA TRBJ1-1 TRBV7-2 TGTGCCAGCAGCTTAGATCCGCAGGGGGTGAACACTGAAGCTTTCTTT CASSLDPQGVNTEAFF
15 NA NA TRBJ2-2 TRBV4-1 TGCGCCAGCAGCCAACGATTACAGGGCACCGGGGAGCTGTTTTTT CASSQRLQGTGELFF
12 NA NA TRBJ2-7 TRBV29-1 TGCAGCGTTATCGGGGACTCCTACGAGCAGTACTTC CSVIGDSYEQYF
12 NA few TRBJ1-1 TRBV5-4 TGTGCCAGCAGCTTCGTGAACACTGAAGCTTTCTTT CASSFVNTEAFF
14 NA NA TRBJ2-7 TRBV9 TGTGCCAGCAGCGAACAGGGCCTGGCGTACGAGCAGTACTTC CASSEQGLAYEQYF
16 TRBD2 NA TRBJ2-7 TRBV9 TGTGCCAGCAGCCCGAGGGGACGGGGGGGGCCCTCCGAGCAGTACTTC CASSPRGRGGPSEQYF
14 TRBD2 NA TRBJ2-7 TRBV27 TGTGCCAGCAGTGTACCGGGACTACCCTACGAGCAGTACTTC CASSVPGLPYEQYF
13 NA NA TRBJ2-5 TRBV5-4 TGTGCCAGCAGCTTAGGAGCACAAGAGACCCAGTACTTC CASSLGAQETQYF
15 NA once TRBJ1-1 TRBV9 TGTGCCAGCAGCTCCGCCGCAGGGGTAGGGACTGAAGCTTTCTTT CASSSAAGVGTEAFF
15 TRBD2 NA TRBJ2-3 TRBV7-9 TGTGCCAGCAGCCCGAGCGGGGGGCCCACAGATACGCAGTATTTT CASSPSGGPTDTQYF
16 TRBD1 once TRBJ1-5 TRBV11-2 TGTGCCAGCAGCGAACGCGGGACAGGTTACAATCAGCCCCAGCATTTT CASSERGTGYNQPQHF
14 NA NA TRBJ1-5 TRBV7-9 TGTGCCAGCAGCTCTCACAGGGAAAATCAGCCCCAGCATTTT CASSSHRENQPQHF
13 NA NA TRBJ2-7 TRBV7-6 TGTGCCAGCAGCTTAGGCCAGGGTAACGAGCAGTACTTC CASSLGQGNEQYF
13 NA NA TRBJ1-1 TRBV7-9 TGTGCCAGCAGCTTAACCGGAGGGACTGAAGCTTTCTTT CASSLTGGTEAFF
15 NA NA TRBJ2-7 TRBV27 TGTGCCAGCAGTTTAGTTTTGGGCAGATCCTACGAGCAGTACTTC CASSLVLGRSYEQYF
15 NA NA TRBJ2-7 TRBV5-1 TGCGCCAGCAGCTTGTGGTTCGGGTCGAGCTACGAGCAGTACTTC CASSLWFGSSYEQYF
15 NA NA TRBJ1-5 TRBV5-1 TGCGCCAGCAGCTTCCTCCCAGGGGGCAATCAGCCCCAGCATTTT CASSFLPGGNQPQHF
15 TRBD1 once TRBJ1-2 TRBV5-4 TGTGCCAGCAGCTCTCCGGGACAGGGTGTGGGCGGCTACACCTTC CASSSPGQGVGGYTF
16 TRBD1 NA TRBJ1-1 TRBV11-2 TGTGCCAGCAGCTTTCGACAGGGGGAAATGAACACTGAAGCTTTCTTT CASSFRQGEMNTEAFF
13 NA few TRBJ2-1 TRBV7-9 TGTGCCGGGGGGAAAAGCTCCTACAATGAGCAGTTCTTC CAGGKSSYNEQFF
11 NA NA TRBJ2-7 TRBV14 TGTGCCAGCAGCGTTCGGGGCGAGCAGTACTTC CASSVRGEQYF
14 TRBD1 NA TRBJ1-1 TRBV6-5 TGTGCCAGCAGCCTCACAGGGGCGAACACTGAGGCTTTCTTT CASSLTGANTEAFF